This T cell receptor (beta chain) was sequenced during a study of shared clonotypes between healthy human individuals. The V and J ends lost 3 bases and 3 bases respectively, with 9 bases between them. Germline values: CDR1 SGHVS, CDR2 FQNEAQ. CDR3 length: 14 residues. Measured with immunoSEQ multiplex PCR; TCRdb has only the in-frame clones, and not every one. The profile shows about 2.2 million clones, about 92% of them singletons. Selected positively for CCR7 and CD45RO-negative, naive CD8 cells excluded terminally differentiated effector memory CD45RA+ cells. Sequenced material: naive CD8+ T cells from PBMCs. V and J are TRBV7-8 and TRBJ1-5; D is unclear. The clonotype originates from a man aged 18 to 29 in good health. Some clones in this sample may be carry-over from other donors' samples. The DNA for the CDR3 is TGTGCCAGCAGCTTCGGACGGTCCAATCAGCCCCAGCATTTT. Protein product: CASSFGRSNQPQHF.